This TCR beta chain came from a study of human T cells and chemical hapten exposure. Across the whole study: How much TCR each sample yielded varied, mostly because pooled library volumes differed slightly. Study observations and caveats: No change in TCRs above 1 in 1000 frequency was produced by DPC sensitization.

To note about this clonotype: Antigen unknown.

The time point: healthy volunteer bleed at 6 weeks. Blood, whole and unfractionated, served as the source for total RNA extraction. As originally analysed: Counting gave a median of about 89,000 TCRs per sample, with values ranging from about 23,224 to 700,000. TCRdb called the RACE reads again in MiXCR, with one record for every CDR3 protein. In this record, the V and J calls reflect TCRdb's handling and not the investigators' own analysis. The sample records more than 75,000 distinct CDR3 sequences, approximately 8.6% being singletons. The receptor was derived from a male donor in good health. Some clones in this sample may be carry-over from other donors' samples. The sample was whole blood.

CDR3: CASTRDPSSYEQYF. In DNA, the CDR3 is TGTGCCAGCACCCGGGACCCAAGCTCCTACGAGCAGTACTTC. The genes are TRBV2 and TRBJ2-7; D assignment may be TRBD1 or TRBD2 (5 bases each). V was cut by 7 bases and J by 0 bases, with 13 bases left in between. CDR1 is SNHLY, CDR2 FYNNEI, per germline. The CDR3 has 14 amino acids.